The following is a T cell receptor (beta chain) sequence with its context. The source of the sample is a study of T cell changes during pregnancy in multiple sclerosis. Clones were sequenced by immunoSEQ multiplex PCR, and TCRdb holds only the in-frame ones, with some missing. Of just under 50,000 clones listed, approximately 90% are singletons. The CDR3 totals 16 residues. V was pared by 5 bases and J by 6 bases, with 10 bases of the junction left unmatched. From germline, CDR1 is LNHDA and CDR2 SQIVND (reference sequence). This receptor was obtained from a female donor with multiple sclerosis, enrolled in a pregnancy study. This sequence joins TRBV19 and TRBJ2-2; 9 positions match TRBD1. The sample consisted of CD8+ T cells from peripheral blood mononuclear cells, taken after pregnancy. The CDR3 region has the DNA TGTGCCAGTAGTCTTACAGGGGGCGTTTGGGCCGGGGAGCTGTTTTTT. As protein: CASSLTGGVWAGELFF.